This T cell receptor (beta chain) was recorded in a study of blood T cell repertoires in COVID-19 (TCRdb year 2020). Study-wide context: Collaborator samples came from the United States, Italy and Spain and covered acute and convalescent phases of COVID-19. Where available, HLA class I and class II types were obtained from metadata supplied by the sample provider rather than from assay-based typing. Samples were obtained from the ongoing ImmuneRACE study (first 160 participants) and from about 1,300 subjects provided by 6 global collaborators. The sample metadata nearly always contained a de-identified subject ID, COVID-19 status, age in years and sex. Subjects who had been exposed to COVID-19, were actively infected with it, or had recovered from it provided the deeply sampled blood TCRbeta repertoires that made up the dataset. The prospective study material was composed of cDNA or gDNA derived from T cells, B-cell-depleted T cells, or PBMCs. The repertoires were released in a freely available public database meant as a resource for research on the immune response to SARS-CoV-2.

The V end gives up 4 bases and the J end 8 bases, leaving 0 bases in the junction not matched to a gene. From the cysteine up to the phenylalanine, the CDR3 has a length of 11 residues. The retained sequence is limited to the CDR3, 33 bases, with the frame set at the first base. From a lookup of the germline V gene (reference sequence), CDR1 and CDR2 are MNHEY and SMNVEV. Results the study describes overall, beyond this receptor: The amount of clinical and demographic metadata varied by source and participant and was provided uncurated.

This clone was seen only once. It lacks a known antigen. Base-call qualities are not available, and no considerably larger clone is one nucleotide away. Whole blood was collected in K2EDTA tubes by collaborating institutions according to the institutions' own protocols. For TCRbeta analysis, collaborators shipped samples in one of three forms: frozen whole blood, isolated PBMCs, or DNA extracted from either of those sample types. The immunoSEQ Assay, a bias-controlled multiplex PCR, was used to amplify TCRbeta CDR3 regions from genomic DNA. As for how the authors treated the data: The number of nucleated cells in each sample was estimated from the amplification of reference gene primers within the assay. To quantify the absolute abundance of each unique TCRbeta CDR3 rearrangement, sequence reads were collapsed and filtered. For each sample, productive Simpson clonality was calculated by taking the square root of Simpson's diversity index across productive rearrangements. TCRdb retrieved this table from immuneACCESS and kept in-frame rearrangements only. Not all clones are present; in checked studies, unresolved V genes account for under half, and no reason is known for the remainder. The V and J calls and clone size come from that table; D and trimming were worked out from the DNA. The sample table shows more than 20,000 clones, and more than 75% are seen once. The ten largest clones add up to 25% of the sample.

The chain links TRBV27 with TRBJ1-2, with TRBD1 identical over 8 junction bases. Material for sequencing was peripheral blood. The clonotype comes from a human donor with active COVID-19. The donor label of this sample is uncertain. The CDR3 amino acid sequence is: CASSYRGGYTF. Read as DNA, the sequence is TGTGCCAGCAGTTACAGGGGGGGCTACACCTTC.